Sequencing of this TCR beta chain was carried out in a study of regulatory T cells (dated by TCRdb to the late 2010s). Background on the whole study: The study compared T-cell receptor beta repertoires of sorted regulatory, conventional CD4+ and CD8+ T cells between CD3G-deficient patients and healthy controls.

The multiplex PCR relied on 52 forward TRBV primers and 13 reverse TRBJ primers, and amplification bias was corrected through assay-based and computational methods. Within the immunoSEQ assay, multiplex PCR amplified rearranged TRB loci from genomic DNA. TRB amplicons were sequenced using an Illumina HiSeq platform. For the original study's pipeline: Raw sequences were error-filtered and aligned to reference gene sequences by custom algorithms and were subsequently analyzed with the immunoSEQ online tools. Productive and nonproductive TRB rearrangement frequencies were evaluated among both unique and total sequences. Hydrophobicity and amino acid composition of residues 6 and 7 within the TRB CDR3 were used to estimate the potential for self-reactivity. Group comparisons used t tests, Mann-Whitney tests or two-way ANOVA run in Prism software. TCRdb took over this immuneACCESS table, retaining in-frame rearrangements with V and J assigned. Such tables are incomplete; in checked studies, under half of the missing clones stem from an unresolved V gene, and the remainder is unexplained. V and J calls and clone size are those listed in that table; D and trimming were worked out from the DNA. This sample holds around 29,000 clones; about 90% were observed only once. The top ten hold roughly 1.6% of the sample.

Here is what the overall study found, with its caveats: Patient repertoires showed restricted unique TRB V-J pairs and skewed V and J gene usage, most marked in regulatory T cells. Enrichment for hydrophobic residues at CDR3 positions 6 and 7 was found in conventional CD4+ T cells from CD3G-deficient patients, suggesting more self-reactive specificities.

As for this clone: What antigen it recognizes has not been identified. Base qualities are not recorded, but no much larger clone differs from it by a single base.

The CDR3 contains 15 residues, cysteine and phenylalanine counted. Only the CDR3 portion is preserved as DNA: 45 bases, with reading frame beginning at the first base. The CDR1 and CDR2 encoded by the germline V gene are MNHEY and SVGAGI. V is trimmed back by 2 bases and J by 10 bases, and the junction contains 7 bases that no gene match accounts for. All CD3G-deficient patients had evidence of autoimmunity, which was more severe in two of the patients. Patients were tested at ages ranging from 2 to 39 years, and reduced naive and increased memory CD4+ and CD8+ T-cell proportions were found in the patients. CD4+ cells were FACS-sorted into CD25-high CD127-low regulatory T cells and CD25-low CD127-high conventional CD4+ T cells. Several individuals with CD3G deficiency were included in the patient group. Patient samples and clinical data came from an international physician network spanning the United States, Europe and Asia. Peripheral blood mononuclear cells were isolated by Ficoll density separation.

The receptor's source is a person between 18 and 30 years old with CD3G deficiency. The specimen was conventional CD4+ T cells sorted from blood. The V and J segments used are TRBV6-5 and TRBJ1-6, with TRBD1 matching 8 junction bases. The CDR3 has the sequence CASSYLDRVVSPLHF. At the DNA level, the sequence is TGTGCCAGCAGTTACCTGGACAGGGTAGTGTCACCCCTCCACTTT.